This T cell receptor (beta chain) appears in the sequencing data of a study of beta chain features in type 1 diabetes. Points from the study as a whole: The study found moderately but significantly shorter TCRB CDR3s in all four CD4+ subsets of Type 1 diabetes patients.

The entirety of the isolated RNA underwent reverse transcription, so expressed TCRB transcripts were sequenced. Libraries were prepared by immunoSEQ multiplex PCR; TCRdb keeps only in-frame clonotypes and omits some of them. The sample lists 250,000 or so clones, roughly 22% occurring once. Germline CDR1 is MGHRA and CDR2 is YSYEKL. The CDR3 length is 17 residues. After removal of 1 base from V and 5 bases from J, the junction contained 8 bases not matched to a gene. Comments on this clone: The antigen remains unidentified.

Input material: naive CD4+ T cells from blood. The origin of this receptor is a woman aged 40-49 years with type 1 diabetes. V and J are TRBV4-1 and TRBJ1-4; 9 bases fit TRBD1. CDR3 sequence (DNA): TGCGCCAGCAGCCAAGGGTTCACAGGGGGCGAGAATGAAAAACTGTTTTTT. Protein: CASSQGFTGGENEKLFF.